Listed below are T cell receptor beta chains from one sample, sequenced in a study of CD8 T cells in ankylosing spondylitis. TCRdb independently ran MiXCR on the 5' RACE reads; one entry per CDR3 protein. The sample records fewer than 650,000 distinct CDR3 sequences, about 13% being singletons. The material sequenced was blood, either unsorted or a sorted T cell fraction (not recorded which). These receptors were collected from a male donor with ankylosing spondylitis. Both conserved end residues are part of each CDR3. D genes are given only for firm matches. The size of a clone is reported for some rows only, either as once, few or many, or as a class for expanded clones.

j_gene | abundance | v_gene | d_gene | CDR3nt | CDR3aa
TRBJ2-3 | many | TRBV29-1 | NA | TGCAGCGTTGACGGGAACCAAGGGAGGACAGATACGCAGTATTTT | CSVDGNQGRTDTQYF
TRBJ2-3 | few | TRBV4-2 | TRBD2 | TGTGCCAGCAGCCCCGAAGGGTGGACTAGCGACAATACGCAGTATTTT | CASSPEGWTSDNTQYF
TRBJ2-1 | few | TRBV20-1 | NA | TGCAGTGCTAGAGTCACGGGAAGGGTCAATGAGCAGTTCTTC | CSARVTGRVNEQFF
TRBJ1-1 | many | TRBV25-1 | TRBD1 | TGTGCCAGCAGTGCGACAGGGGACACTGAAGCTTTCTTT | CASSATGDTEAFF
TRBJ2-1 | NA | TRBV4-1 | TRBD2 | TGCGCCAGCAGCCAGCCCGGGACTAGCGGGAGCGTGAGGAATGAGCAGTTCTTC | CASSQPGTSGSVRNEQFF
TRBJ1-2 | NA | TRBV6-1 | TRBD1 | TGTGCCAGCAGTGAAAGGGAGGGGGCGAGATATGGCTACACCTTC | CASSEREGARYGYTF
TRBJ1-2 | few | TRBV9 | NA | TGTGCCAGCAGCGCCAGCACTAACTATGGCTACACCTTC | CASSASTNYGYTF
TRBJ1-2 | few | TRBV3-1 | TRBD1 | TGTGCCAGCAGCCCCGGGACAGGGATCTACTATGGCTACACCTTC | CASSPGTGIYYGYTF
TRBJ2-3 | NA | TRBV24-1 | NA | TGTGCCACCAGTGATTCTACAGGGTACGAAAGAACAGATACGCAGTATTTT | CATSDSTGYERTDTQYF
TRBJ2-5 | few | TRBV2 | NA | TGTGCCAGCAGTGAAGGACGCTACCAAGAGACCCAGTACTTC | CASSEGRYQETQYF
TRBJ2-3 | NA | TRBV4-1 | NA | TGCGCCAGCAGCCGGGGGGCCAGTACCTCCACAGATACGCAGTATTTT | CASSRGASTSTDTQYF
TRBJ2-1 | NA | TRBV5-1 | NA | TGCGCCAGCCGAACGATGGAGGGCGGTGAGCAGTTCTTC | CASRTMEGGEQFF
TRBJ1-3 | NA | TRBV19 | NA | TGTGCCAGTAGACCTTCGAACTCTGGAAACACCATATATTTT | CASRPSNSGNTIYF
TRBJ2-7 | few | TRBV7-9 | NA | TGTGCCAGCAGCGCCCCACGGACTTCCAGCTCCTACGAGCAGTACTTC | CASSAPRTSSSYEQYF
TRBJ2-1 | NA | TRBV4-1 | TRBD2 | TGCGCCAGCAGCCAATCTCCCGCGGGAGTGGGGAATGAGCAGTTCTTC | CASSQSPAGVGNEQFF
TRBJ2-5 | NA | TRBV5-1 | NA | TGCGCCAGCACCACCACCGCCACTAGAGGGGAGACCCAGTACTTC | CASTTTATRGETQYF
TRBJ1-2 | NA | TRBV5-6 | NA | TGTGCCAGCAGCTTGGGGGGGCGCCGCGGCTACACCTTC | CASSLGGRRGYTF
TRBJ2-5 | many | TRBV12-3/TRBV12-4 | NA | TGTGCCAGCAGTTTAGGAGGGGGGTACCAAGAGACCCAGTACTTC | CASSLGGGYQETQYF
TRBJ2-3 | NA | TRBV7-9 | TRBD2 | TGTGCCAGCAGCTTCCGTCCTAGCGGGACGACAGATACGCAGTATTTT | CASSFRPSGTTDTQYF
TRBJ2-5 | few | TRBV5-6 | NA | TGTGCCAGCAGCCTCCCTGATCTTACTCAAGAGACCCAGTACTTC | CASSLPDLTQETQYF
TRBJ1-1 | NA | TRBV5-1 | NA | TGCGCCAACATCCGGGACGAGAACACTGAAGCTTTCTTT | CANIRDENTEAFF
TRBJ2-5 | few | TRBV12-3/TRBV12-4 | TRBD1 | TGTGCCAGCAGTTCTCACCGGGACAGGTTCGGGGAGACCCAGTACTTC | CASSSHRDRFGETQYF
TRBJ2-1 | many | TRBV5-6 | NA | TGTGCCAGCAGACCGCCGGAAGATAGCTCCTACAATGAGCAGTTCTTC | CASRPPEDSSYNEQFF
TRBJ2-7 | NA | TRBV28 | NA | TGTGCCAGCATTCCCGGGACTGCATTCTACGAGCAGTACTTC | CASIPGTAFYEQYF
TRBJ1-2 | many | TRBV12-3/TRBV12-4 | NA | TGTGCCAGCAGTTTATCTACCGAATATGGCTACACCTTC | CASSLSTEYGYTF
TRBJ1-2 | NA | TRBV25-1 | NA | TGTGCCAGCAGCCTATTGGGTCGTGGCTACACCTTC | CASSLLGRGYTF
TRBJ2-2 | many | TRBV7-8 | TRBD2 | TGTGCCAGCAGCTTAGGGGAGGGCCTCCGGGACGGGGAGCTGTTTTTT | CASSLGEGLRDGELFF
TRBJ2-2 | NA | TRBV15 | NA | TGTGCCACCAGCTTCCTACAGGGTACCGGGGAGCTGTTTTTT | CATSFLQGTGELFF
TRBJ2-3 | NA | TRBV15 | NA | TGTGCCACCAGCAGAGATTTGGGCAGGAGCACAGATACGCAGTATTTT | CATSRDLGRSTDTQYF
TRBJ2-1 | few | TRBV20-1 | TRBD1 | TGCAGTGCTCAAGGAGGACAGGGGGCTCTCGGTGAGCAGTTCTTC | CSAQGGQGALGEQFF
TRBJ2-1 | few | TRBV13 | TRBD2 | TGTGCCAGCAGCCGGACTAGCGGGAAATCCAACAATGAGCAGTTCTTC | CASSRTSGKSNNEQFF
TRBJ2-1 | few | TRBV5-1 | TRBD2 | TGCGCCAGCAGCTTGGAAGGGACTAGCGGGAGTTATGAGCAGTTCTTC | CASSLEGTSGSYEQFF
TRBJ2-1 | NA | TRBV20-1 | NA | TGCAGTGCTAGAGACTGGGTTGGCAATGAGCAGTTCTTC | CSARDWVGNEQFF
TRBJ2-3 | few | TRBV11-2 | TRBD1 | TGTGCCAGCAGTTCCGGGACAGGGGGCACAGATACGCAGTATTTT | CASSSGTGGTDTQYF
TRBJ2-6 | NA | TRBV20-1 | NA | TGCAGTGCTAGAGTCAATGGGGCCAACGTCCTGACTTTC | CSARVNGANVLTF
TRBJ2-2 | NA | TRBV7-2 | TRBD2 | TGTGCCAGCAGCCGGACTAGCGGGAATTACGCCGGGGAGCTGTTTTTT | CASSRTSGNYAGELFF
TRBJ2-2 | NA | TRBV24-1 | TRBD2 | TGTGCCACCAGTGATTCGGCTAGCGGTTACGGGGAGCTGTTTTTT | CATSDSASGYGELFF
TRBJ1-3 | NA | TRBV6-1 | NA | TGTGCCAGCAGTGAAGACATGCTTCCTCCTGGGCCGGGGAACACCATATATTTT | CASSEDMLPPGPGNTIYF
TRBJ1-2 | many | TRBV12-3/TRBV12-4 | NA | TGTGCCAGCAGTTTAGTCAAGACAGCCTATTGGGGCTACACCTTC | CASSLVKTAYWGYTF
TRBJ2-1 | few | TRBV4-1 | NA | TGCGCCAGCAGCCAAGAAAGAGGGAGGTCGAATGAGCAGTTCTTC | CASSQERGRSNEQFF
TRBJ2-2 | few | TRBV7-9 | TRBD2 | TGTGCCAGCAGCCTAGGGGCTAGCGGGAGTGCCGGGGAGCTGTTTTTT | CASSLGASGSAGELFF
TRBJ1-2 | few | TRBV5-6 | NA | TGTGCCAGCAGCCCGGGGCTCCGGATCCCCCACTATGGCTACACCTTC | CASSPGLRIPHYGYTF
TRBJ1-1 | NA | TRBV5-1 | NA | TGCGCCAGCAGCTCCACACCTGGTAACACTGAAGCTTTCTTT | CASSSTPGNTEAFF
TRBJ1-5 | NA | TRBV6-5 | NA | TGTGCCAGCAGTTACTCAGGGCCGGATCAGGGGCCCCAGCATTTT | CASSYSGPDQGPQHF
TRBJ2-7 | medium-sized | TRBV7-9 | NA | TGTGCCAGCAGCTTAGGGTCCGGGGGCACGGCCTACGAGCAGTACTTC | CASSLGSGGTAYEQYF
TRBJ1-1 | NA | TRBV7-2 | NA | TGTGCCAGCAGCGTCCGGGACATTTCGCCGGCTTTCTTT | CASSVRDISPAFF
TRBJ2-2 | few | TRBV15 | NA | TGTGCCACCAGCAGAGATCTAGCAAGAAGCCCCGGGGAGCTGTTTTTT | CATSRDLARSPGELFF
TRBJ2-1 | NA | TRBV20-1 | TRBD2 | TGCAGTGCTAGAGACTCCCTAGCGGGATTCCACTCCTACAATGAGCAGTTCTTC | CSARDSLAGFHSYNEQFF
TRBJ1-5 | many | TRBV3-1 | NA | TGTGCCAGCAGCCGTGGGCTTCATAGCAATCAGCCCCAGCATTTT | CASSRGLHSNQPQHF
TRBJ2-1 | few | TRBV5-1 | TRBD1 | TGCGCCAGCAGCCTTAGGACAGGGGGCCTAGATGAGCAGTTCTTC | CASSLRTGGLDEQFF
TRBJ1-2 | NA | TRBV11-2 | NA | TGTGCCAGCAGCCTTTCCCCGGGGGGAAATGGCTACACCTTC | CASSLSPGGNGYTF